This T cell receptor (beta chain) is drawn from a study of blood T cell repertoires in COVID-19. Study in general: Collection of acute and convalescent COVID-19 samples took place in the United States, Italy and Spain. The analysed material was cDNA or gDNA that came from T cells, B-cell-depleted T cells, or PBMCs.

CDR3 length equals 11 residues. V lost 6 bases to trimming and J lost 9 bases, with 12 bases between them. Germline V gene data show CDR1 as DFQATT and CDR2 as SNEGSKA (reference sequence). This table comes from immunoSEQ multiplex PCR, and its TCRdb copy is limited to in-frame clones, with some not included. The sample records some 58,000 clones, over 75% being singletons. The chain couples TRBV20-1 to TRBJ2-1; possibly TRBD2 for D (5 bases). Sequenced sample: peripheral blood. The receptor was derived from a human donor in a cohort sampled during active COVID-19. CDR3 region: CSADYGIEQFF. CDR3 coding DNA: TGCAGTGCCGACTATGGGATTGAGCAGTTCTTC.